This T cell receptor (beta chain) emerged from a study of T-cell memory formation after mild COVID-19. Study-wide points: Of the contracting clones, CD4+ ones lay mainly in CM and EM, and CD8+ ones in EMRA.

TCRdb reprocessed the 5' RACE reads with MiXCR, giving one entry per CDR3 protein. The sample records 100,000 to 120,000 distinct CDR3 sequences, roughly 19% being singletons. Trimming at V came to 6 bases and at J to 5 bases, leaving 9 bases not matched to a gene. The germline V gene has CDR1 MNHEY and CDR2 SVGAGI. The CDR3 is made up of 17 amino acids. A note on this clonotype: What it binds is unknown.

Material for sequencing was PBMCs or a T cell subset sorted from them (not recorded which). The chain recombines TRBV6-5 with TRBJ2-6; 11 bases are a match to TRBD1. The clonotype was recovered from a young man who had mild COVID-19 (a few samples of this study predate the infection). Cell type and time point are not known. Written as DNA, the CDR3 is TGTGCCAGCAGAGGGACAGGGGGTGGCTATTGGGCCAACGTCCTGACTTTC. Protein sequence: CASRGTGGGYWANVLTF.